This TCR beta chain was sequenced in a study of blood T cell repertoires in COVID-19. About the study: Acute-phase and convalescent COVID-19 samples originated in the United States, Italy and Spain. PBMCs, B-cell-depleted T cells, or T cells were the source of the cDNA or gDNA that made up the material.

Original analysis: From reference gene primer amplification, estimates of nucleated cell counts were derived. The table came from immunoSEQ multiplex PCR; TCRdb's copy has only in-frame clones and leaves some out. V and J calls and clone size follow that table, whereas D and trimming were derived from the DNA. This sample has more than 60,000 clones, with approximately 85% found just once. Trimming took off 0 bases at V and 0 bases at J, with 5 bases between the two ends. CDR3 length equals 14 residues. Germline values: CDR1 SGHRS, CDR2 YFSETQ. A remark on this clone: This sample includes further DNA sequences coding for the same CDR3.

What was sequenced was peripheral blood. The chain is built from TRBV5-1 and TRBJ2-3, with D hard to call. The clonotype comes from a human donor in a cohort sampled during active COVID-19. CDR3 sequence: CASSLDSSTDTQYF. The CDR3, as DNA: TGCGCCAGCAGCTTGGATAGTAGCACAGATACGCAGTATTTT.